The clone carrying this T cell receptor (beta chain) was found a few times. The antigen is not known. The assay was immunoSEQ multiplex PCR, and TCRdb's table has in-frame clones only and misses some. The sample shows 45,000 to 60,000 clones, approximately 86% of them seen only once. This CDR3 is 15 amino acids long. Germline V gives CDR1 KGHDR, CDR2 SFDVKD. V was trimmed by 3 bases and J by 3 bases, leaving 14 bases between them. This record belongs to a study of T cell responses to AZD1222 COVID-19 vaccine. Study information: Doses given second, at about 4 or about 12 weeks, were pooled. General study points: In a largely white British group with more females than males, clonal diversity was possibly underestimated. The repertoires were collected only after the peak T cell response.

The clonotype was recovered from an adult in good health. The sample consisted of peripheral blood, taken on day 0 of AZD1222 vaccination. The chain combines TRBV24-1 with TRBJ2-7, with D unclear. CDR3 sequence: CATSDPASLDYEQYF. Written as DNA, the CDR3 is TGTGCCACCAGTGATCCAGCCAGCCTCGACTACGAGCAGTACTTC.